A selection of T cell receptor beta chains follows, all from one sample in a study of cytomegalovirus exposure and HLA in healthy donors. Libraries were prepared by immunoSEQ multiplex PCR; TCRdb keeps only in-frame clonotypes and omits some of them. Among around 130,000 clones, 73% were seen once, and the ten largest hold 2.1%. The sequencing input was PBMCs. Receptors originate from a woman between 40 and 50 years old in good health and CMV-seropositive. The CDR3 runs from the conserved cysteine through the conserved F or W. The D gene is left open where the match is weak. Only some rows state a clone size, as once, few, many or a class for expanded clones.

size	V	D	J	DNA	CDR3
NA	TRBV5-6	NA	TRBJ1-2	TGTGCCAGCAGCTTGGCGTCGGCAGGGGTGGATGGCTACACCTTC	CASSLASAGVDGYTF
NA	TRBV18	NA	TRBJ2-7	TGTGCCAGCTCACCACACCCTCCTTCCCAGGGATTCTACGAGCAGTACTTC	CASSPHPPSQGFYEQYF
NA	TRBV6-6	NA	TRBJ1-2	TGTGCCAGCAGAATAGACAGTGGATATGGCTACACCTTC	CASRIDSGYGYTF
once	TRBV28	TRBD1	TRBJ1-2	TGTGCCAGCAGTTTTCCCATCGGGACAGTCTATGGCTACACCTTC	CASSFPIGTVYGYTF
NA	TRBV10-3	NA	TRBJ1-1	TGTGCCACCCAGACAGGCGAGAACACTGAAGCTTTCTTT	CATQTGENTEAFF
NA	TRBV4-2	NA	TRBJ1-5	TGTGCCAGCAGCCAAGCTGTAGATCAGCCCCAGCATTTT	CASSQAVDQPQHF
once	TRBV28	NA	TRBJ1-1	TGTGCCAGCAGTCCCTTGGGTGGGGCGAACACTGAAGCTTTCTTT	CASSPLGGANTEAFF
few	TRBV30	TRBD2	TRBJ2-3	TGTGCCTGGAGTAGCGGGGGGGCCCCCGCAGCCACAGATACGCAGTATTTT	CAWSSGGAPAATDTQYF
NA	TRBV28	TRBD1	TRBJ1-4	TGTGCCAGCAGTACAGGGGGCGCGGGTCTTGAAAAACTGTTTTTT	CASSTGGAGLEKLFF
NA	TRBV7-3	TRBD2	TRBJ2-1	TGTGCCAGCAGCGCAGCTAGCGGGGCCAATGAGCAGTTCTTC	CASSAASGANEQFF
NA	TRBV5-4	TRBD1	TRBJ1-6	TGTGCCAGCAGCTTAGACAGGGGAAGGTCACCCCTCCACTTT	CASSLDRGRSPLHF
NA	TRBV5-1	TRBD1	TRBJ1-4	TGCGCCAGCAGCTTGGCCGGACAGGGGGTGAAGGGTGAAAAACTGTTTTTT	CASSLAGQGVKGEKLFF
NA	TRBV18	TRBD1	TRBJ1-1	TGTGCCAGCTCACTGCCCGGACAGGGGGCGAGTACTGAAGCTTTCTTT	CASSLPGQGASTEAFF
once	TRBV28	TRBD1	TRBJ2-7	TGTGCCAGCAGTTTGGGGACAGGGGCCTACGAGCAGTACTTC	CASSLGTGAYEQYF
NA	TRBV7-2	NA	TRBJ2-3	TGTGCCAGCAGCTTATTAGGCACAGATACGCAGTATTTT	CASSLLGTDTQYF
NA	TRBV7-2	TRBD2	TRBJ2-7	TGTGCCAGCAGCTCAAGGGCGTCTAGCGGGAGTTACGAGCAGTACTTC	CASSSRASSGSYEQYF
NA	TRBV13	NA	TRBJ2-1	TGTGCCAGCAGCCAGACCGGGTTTTCCTCCTACAATGAGCAGTTCTTC	CASSQTGFSSYNEQFF
NA	TRBV4-1	NA	TRBJ2-2	TGCGCCAGCAGCCAAGAATACATGACCGGGGAGCTGTTTTTT	CASSQEYMTGELFF
NA	TRBV19	NA	TRBJ1-5	TGTGCCAGTAGTAACTACTACAATCAGCCCCAGCATTTT	CASSNYYNQPQHF
NA	TRBV7-9	NA	TRBJ1-3	TGTGCCAGCAGCTTAAATCAGGGGCGCATGTCTGGAAACACCATATATTTT	CASSLNQGRMSGNTIYF
NA	TRBV9	TRBD2	TRBJ2-1	TGTGCCAGCAGCGTAGATAGCGGGTTCTACAATGAGCAGTTCTTC	CASSVDSGFYNEQFF
NA	TRBV6-6	NA	TRBJ2-5	TGTGCCAGCAGTTTTCGACAGTTGAGGAAAGAGACCCAGTACTTC	CASSFRQLRKETQYF
NA	TRBV5-5	TRBD1	TRBJ2-1	TGTGCCAGCAGCTCTCAGGGGGCGACCTACAATGAGCAGTTCTTC	CASSSQGATYNEQFF
few	TRBV6-5	TRBD2	TRBJ2-5	TGTGCCAGCAGTTATTCTAGCGGGAGGGGGACGGAGACCCAGTACTTC	CASSYSSGRGTETQYF
once	TRBV9	NA	TRBJ2-5	NA	CASSVGVGTSGGMHF
NA	TRBV28	TRBD1	TRBJ1-2	TGTGCCAGCAGTACACCCGGGACAGGGTTTAGAGGCTACACCTTC	CASSTPGTGFRGYTF
NA	TRBV7-2	NA	TRBJ2-7	TGTGCCAGCAGCTTAGGAGGGGGAGTTCGGCAGCAGTACTTC	CASSLGGGVRQQYF
NA	TRBV28	NA	TRBJ2-7	TGTGCCAGCAGGGAGGGGGGGTACTCCTACGAGCAGTACTTC	CASREGGYSYEQYF
once	TRBV6-5	NA	TRBJ1-1	TGTGCCAGCAGTGCTACACAGGTGAACACTGAAGCTTTCTTT	CASSATQVNTEAFF
NA	TRBV2	NA	TRBJ1-6	TGTGCCAGCACCGGACAGTATAATTCACCCCTCCACTTT	CASTGQYNSPLHF
NA	TRBV4-2	NA	TRBJ2-7	TGTGCCAGCAGCCAAGCTATGGGCAAAGAGCAGTACTTC	CASSQAMGKEQYF
NA	TRBV29-1	NA	TRBJ2-2	TGCAGCGTTGAACGTGGCGGCTTCACCGGGGAGCTGTTTTTT	CSVERGGFTGELFF
NA	TRBV7-9	NA	TRBJ2-7	TGTGCCAGCAGCTTAGCGCGGGGATACGAGCAGTACTTC	CASSLARGYEQYF
NA	TRBV5-1	NA	TRBJ2-7	TGCGCCAGTAGCAGGGCCACAGGCGGAATTTACGAGCAGTACTTC	CASSRATGGIYEQYF
NA	TRBV7-2	TRBD1	TRBJ2-5	TGTGCCAGCAGCTTCGACAGGGGGCGCGCAGAGACCCAGTACTTC	CASSFDRGRAETQYF
few	TRBV11-2	NA	TRBJ2-1	TGTGCCAGCAGCCCAGCTCCCGACAGATCCTACAATGAGCAGTTCTTC	CASSPAPDRSYNEQFF
NA	TRBV5-5	NA	TRBJ1-1	TGTGCCAGCAGCTTGGTCCCCCAGAACACTGAAGCTTTCTTT	CASSLVPQNTEAFF
NA	TRBV7-3	TRBD1	TRBJ1-6	TGTGCCAGCAGCTTGGTCGGGACAGGGCTTGATTCACCCCTCCACTTT	CASSLVGTGLDSPLHF
NA	TRBV27	TRBD1	TRBJ2-2	TGTGCCAGCAGTCCACAGGGGGAGGCCGGGGAGCTGTTTTTT	CASSPQGEAGELFF
NA	TRBV5-4	TRBD2	TRBJ2-1	TGTGCCAGCAGCTTTAGGGCCGCTTTCGCCGGCGGGGGTTCCTACAATGAGCAGTTCTTC	CASSFRAAFAGGGSYNEQFF
NA	TRBV5-5	NA	TRBJ1-6	TGTGCCAGCAGCCTACAGGGTTACAATTCACCCCTCCACTTT	CASSLQGYNSPLHF
NA	TRBV30	NA	TRBJ1-5	TGTGCCTGGAGGTCCCAGGCTAGCAATCAGCCCCAGCATTTT	CAWRSQASNQPQHF
NA	TRBV20-1	NA	TRBJ2-5	TGCAGTGCTACCTTCCAAGAGACCCAGTACTTC	CSATFQETQYF
NA	TRBV2	TRBD1	TRBJ1-1	TGTGCCAGCAGGCTAGACAGGGATGTGGCTTTCTTT	CASRLDRDVAFF
NA	TRBV30	TRBD2	TRBJ2-1	TGTGCCTGGAGTGTGGCCTCTGGGGGAGGGAGCAATGAGCAGTTCTTC	CAWSVASGGGSNEQFF
NA	TRBV7-2	NA	TRBJ1-3	TGTGCCAGCAGCTTAGACAGGACTGGAAACACCATATATTTT	CASSLDRTGNTIYF
NA	TRBV15	NA	TRBJ1-5	TGTGCCACCAGCAGAGGACAGTCTCTTGAGCCCCAGCATTTT	CATSRGQSLEPQHF
NA	TRBV28	NA	TRBJ1-1	TGTGCCAGCAGTTCGCCAGGGGACATTCCAATAGGGACTGAAGCTTTCTTT	CASSSPGDIPIGTEAFF
few	TRBV25-1	NA	TRBJ2-2	TGTGCCAGCAGTGAAAGGGGCGCCACCGGGGAGCTGTTTTTT	CASSERGATGELFF
once	TRBV7-9	NA	TRBJ2-5	TGTGCCAGCAGCTTCCTAATACAAGAGACCCAGTACTTC	CASSFLIQETQYF
NA	TRBV7-2	TRBD2	TRBJ2-2	TGTGCCAGGGATAGCGGGGGGGCCGGGGAGCTGTTTTTT	CARDSGGAGELFF
NA	TRBV5-1	TRBD2	TRBJ2-3	TGCGCCAGCAGCTTGGCAGGGACTAGCGGGATGAGCACAGATACGCAGTATTTT	CASSLAGTSGMSTDTQYF